These T cell receptor beta chains were read from a single sample in a study of response to subunit inactivated influenza vaccine. Each CDR3 protein is one row after TCRdb ran MiXCR on the RT-PCR reads. The sample carries 500,000 to 550,000 distinct CDR3 sequences, less than 25% recorded once. Separately, the same data were catalogued under a study of T cells expressing NK-cell markers.

The sample consisted of CD4+ T cells sorted from PBMCs, taken about 13 days after vaccination. The receptors derive from a man aged 45-65 years who received an inactivated influenza vaccine. The CDR3 runs from the conserved cysteine through the conserved F or W. The order of the fields is D gene, clone size, J gene, V gene, CDR3 protein, CDR3 DNA. The D gene is left open where the match is weak. Clone size, where shown, is once, few, many, or a class for clones that have expanded.

d_call: TRBD2; clone_size: .; j_call: TRBJ2-1; v_call: TRBV20-1; cdr3_aa: CSARGGRGGSYNEQFF; cdr3_nt: TGCAGTGCTAGAGGAGGACGGGGGGGCAGTTACAATGAGCAGTTCTTC
d_call: TRBD1; clone_size: few; j_call: TRBJ2-7; v_call: TRBV7-9; cdr3_aa: CASSSPKTTGTYEQYF; cdr3_nt: TGTGCCAGCAGCTCCCCCAAAACGACAGGGACCTACGAGCAGTACTTC
d_call: .; clone_size: few; j_call: TRBJ1-5; v_call: TRBV10-2; cdr3_aa: CASSEHNQPQHF; cdr3_nt: TGCGCCAGCAGTGAGCACAATCAGCCCCAGCATTTT
d_call: TRBD1; clone_size: .; j_call: TRBJ2-7; v_call: TRBV9; cdr3_aa: CASSVSVTGTYEQYF; cdr3_nt: TGTGCCAGCAGCGTATCCGTGACAGGGACGTACGAGCAGTACTTC
d_call: .; clone_size: few; j_call: TRBJ2-1; v_call: TRBV24-1; cdr3_aa: CATSEGPSSYNEQFF; cdr3_nt: TGTGCCACCAGTGAAGGCCCTAGCTCCTACAATGAGCAGTTCTTC
d_call: .; clone_size: many; j_call: TRBJ1-6; v_call: TRBV12-3/TRBV12-4; cdr3_aa: CASSSGGNNSPLHF; cdr3_nt: TGTGCCAGCAGCTCTGGAGGAAATAATTCACCCCTCCACTTT
d_call: TRBD2; clone_size: few; j_call: TRBJ2-3; v_call: TRBV7-3; cdr3_aa: CASSLGSSGSSDTQYF; cdr3_nt: TGTGCCAGCAGCTTAGGGTCTAGCGGGAGTTCAGATACGCAGTATTTT
d_call: .; clone_size: .; j_call: TRBJ1-1; v_call: TRBV5-1; cdr3_aa: CASSYSGDYTEAFF; cdr3_nt: TGCGCCAGCAGCTACTCAGGAGATTACACTGAAGCTTTCTTT
d_call: TRBD1; clone_size: few; j_call: TRBJ2-7; v_call: TRBV29-1; cdr3_aa: CSVHSGGEQYF; cdr3_nt: TGCAGCGTGCACTCAGGGGGCGAGCAGTACTTC
d_call: TRBD1; clone_size: many; j_call: TRBJ2-7; v_call: TRBV5-1; cdr3_aa: CASSLGGTGSYEQYF; cdr3_nt: TGCGCCAGCAGCTTGGGCGGGACAGGGTCCTACGAGCAGTACTTC
d_call: .; clone_size: .; j_call: TRBJ2-4; v_call: TRBV30; cdr3_aa: CAWSLGLAKNIQYF; cdr3_nt: TGTGCCTGGAGTTTGGGGCTAGCCAAAAACATTCAGTACTTC
d_call: .; clone_size: .; j_call: TRBJ2-1; v_call: TRBV2; cdr3_aa: CASSPSEEQFF; cdr3_nt: TGTGCCAGCAGTCCGTCCGAGGAGCAGTTCTTC
d_call: TRBD1; clone_size: few; j_call: TRBJ2-7; v_call: TRBV11-2; cdr3_aa: CASAKLSGTGPYEQYF; cdr3_nt: TGTGCCAGCGCAAAACTCTCCGGGACAGGACCCTACGAGCAGTACTTC
d_call: .; clone_size: few; j_call: TRBJ1-1; v_call: TRBV6-1; cdr3_aa: CASSGDRTGAAFF; cdr3_nt: TGTGCCAGCAGTGGCGATCGGACCGGGGCAGCTTTCTTT
d_call: .; clone_size: .; j_call: TRBJ2-3; v_call: TRBV29-1; cdr3_aa: CSIRTETDTQYF; cdr3_nt: TGCAGCATAAGGACAGAAACAGATACGCAGTATTTT
d_call: .; clone_size: .; j_call: TRBJ1-1; v_call: TRBV5-1; cdr3_aa: CASSFQMSMNTEAFF; cdr3_nt: .
d_call: .; clone_size: .; j_call: TRBJ2-7; v_call: TRBV24-1; cdr3_aa: CATSDLRGRPSYEQYF; cdr3_nt: TGTGCCACCAGTGATTTGAGGGGGAGGCCCTCCTACGAGCAGTACTTC
d_call: TRBD1; clone_size: .; j_call: TRBJ2-7; v_call: TRBV27; cdr3_aa: CASSLHRDRGQYEQYF; cdr3_nt: TGTGCCAGCAGTTTACATAGGGACAGGGGGCAGTACGAGCAGTACTTC
d_call: .; clone_size: .; j_call: TRBJ2-3; v_call: TRBV20-1; cdr3_aa: CSARDHGRADTQYF; cdr3_nt: TGCAGTGCTAGAGATCACGGGAGAGCAGATACGCAGTATTTT
d_call: .; clone_size: .; j_call: TRBJ2-7; v_call: TRBV6-1; cdr3_aa: CATGGQNPYEQYF; cdr3_nt: TGTGCCACCGGGGGGCAAAACCCCTACGAGCAGTACTTC
d_call: .; clone_size: few; j_call: TRBJ2-5; v_call: TRBV11-1; cdr3_aa: CASSQEPGQLMETQYF; cdr3_nt: TGTGCCAGCAGCCAAGAGCCGGGACAATTAATGGAGACCCAGTACTTC
d_call: TRBD2; clone_size: few; j_call: TRBJ2-5; v_call: TRBV5-5; cdr3_aa: CASSGLLAGGPETQYF; cdr3_nt: TGTGCCAGCAGCGGGCTGCTAGCGGGGGGGCCCGAGACCCAGTACTTC
d_call: TRBD1; clone_size: .; j_call: TRBJ1-4; v_call: TRBV6-1; cdr3_aa: CASSDGQGANEKLFF; cdr3_nt: TGTGCCAGCAGTGACGGACAGGGGGCTAATGAAAAACTGTTTTTT
d_call: .; clone_size: many; j_call: TRBJ2-5; v_call: TRBV6-2/TRBV6-3; cdr3_aa: CASSYRETQYF; cdr3_nt: TGTGCCAGCAGTTACAGGGAGACCCAGTACTTC
d_call: .; clone_size: .; j_call: TRBJ2-7; v_call: TRBV5-5; cdr3_aa: CASSLVGGRGEQYF; cdr3_nt: TGTGCCAGCAGCTTGGTGGGGGGCCGGGGAGAGCAGTACTTC
d_call: .; clone_size: few; j_call: TRBJ1-6; v_call: TRBV2; cdr3_aa: CASRGDTNNSPLHF; cdr3_nt: TGTGCCAGCCGTGGGGACACGAATAATTCACCCCTCCACTTT
d_call: .; clone_size: .; j_call: TRBJ1-1; v_call: TRBV5-1; cdr3_aa: CASSLSPQGNTEAFF; cdr3_nt: TGCGCCAGCAGCTTGAGTCCACAGGGAAACACTGAAGCTTTCTTT
d_call: .; clone_size: .; j_call: TRBJ2-5; v_call: TRBV10-3; cdr3_aa: CATRSVGTETQYF; cdr3_nt: TGTGCCACCAGAAGTGTTGGGACGGAGACCCAGTACTTC
d_call: .; clone_size: few; j_call: TRBJ2-7; v_call: TRBV10-3; cdr3_aa: CAISPGYEQYF; cdr3_nt: TGTGCCATCAGCCCTGGCTACGAGCAGTACTTC
d_call: .; clone_size: .; j_call: TRBJ2-7; v_call: TRBV10-3; cdr3_aa: CAISGRQEYEQYF; cdr3_nt: TGTGCCATCAGTGGCCGACAGGAGTACGAGCAGTACTTC
d_call: TRBD1; clone_size: few; j_call: TRBJ2-7; v_call: TRBV10-3; cdr3_aa: CAISGTGQGTYEQYF; cdr3_nt: TGTGCCATCAGTGGAACCGGACAGGGGACCTACGAGCAGTACTTC
d_call: .; clone_size: few; j_call: TRBJ2-7; v_call: TRBV20-1; cdr3_aa: CSARDTYRASYEQYF; cdr3_nt: TGCAGTGCTAGAGATACGTACAGGGCGTCTTACGAGCAGTACTTC
d_call: TRBD2; clone_size: .; j_call: TRBJ2-5; v_call: TRBV4-2; cdr3_aa: CASSQDGVAGGPRQETQYF; cdr3_nt: TGTGCCAGCAGCCAAGATGGTGTCGCGGGGGGGCCGCGTCAAGAGACCCAGTACTTC
d_call: .; clone_size: .; j_call: TRBJ2-6; v_call: TRBV5-1; cdr3_aa: CASSSRDGNSGANVLTF; cdr3_nt: TGCGCCAGCAGCTCCCGGGACGGAAACTCTGGGGCCAACGTCCTGACTTTC
d_call: TRBD1; clone_size: .; j_call: TRBJ1-6; v_call: TRBV4-1; cdr3_aa: CASSWGQGKDYSPLHF; cdr3_nt: TGCGCCAGCAGCTGGGGACAGGGTAAGGACTATTCACCCCTCCACTTT
d_call: TRBD2; clone_size: .; j_call: TRBJ2-1; v_call: TRBV7-3; cdr3_aa: CASSLGTSGALGEQFF; cdr3_nt: TGTGCCAGCAGCCTGGGGACTAGCGGGGCTTTGGGTGAGCAGTTCTTC
d_call: TRBD1; clone_size: few; j_call: TRBJ2-5; v_call: TRBV28; cdr3_aa: CASSSPGQAMGTQYF; cdr3_nt: TGTGCCAGCAGTTCCCCGGGACAGGCCATGGGGACCCAGTACTTC
d_call: TRBD2; clone_size: .; j_call: TRBJ2-1; v_call: TRBV5-6; cdr3_aa: CASFTILAGLNEQFF; cdr3_nt: TGTGCCAGCTTCACTATACTAGCGGGGCTCAATGAGCAGTTCTTC
d_call: TRBD1; clone_size: .; j_call: TRBJ2-1; v_call: TRBV20-1; cdr3_aa: CSARRGQGDNEQFF; cdr3_nt: TGCAGTGCTAGGAGGGGACAGGGTGACAATGAGCAGTTCTTC
d_call: .; clone_size: .; j_call: TRBJ2-7; v_call: TRBV6-1; cdr3_aa: CASSRTTGVYEQYF; cdr3_nt: TGTGCCAGCAGCCGTACGACAGGTGTCTACGAGCAGTACTTC
d_call: .; clone_size: .; j_call: TRBJ2-5; v_call: TRBV5-4; cdr3_aa: CASTPGTGADETQYF; cdr3_nt: TGTGCCAGCACCCCCGGAACGGGCGCCGACGAGACCCAGTACTTC
d_call: .; clone_size: few; j_call: TRBJ2-7; v_call: TRBV4-2; cdr3_aa: CASSQADSSYEQYF; cdr3_nt: TGTGCCAGCAGCCAAGCGGACAGCTCCTACGAGCAGTACTTC
d_call: .; clone_size: .; j_call: TRBJ1-2; v_call: TRBV20-1; cdr3_aa: CSALPGRDVYGYTF; cdr3_nt: TGCAGTGCTCTCCCCGGACGGGACGTTTATGGCTACACCTTC
d_call: TRBD1; clone_size: .; j_call: TRBJ2-2; v_call: TRBV7-2; cdr3_aa: CASSPGTVYTGELFF; cdr3_nt: TGTGCCAGCAGCCCGGGGACAGTTTACACCGGGGAGCTGTTTTTT
d_call: TRBD1; clone_size: few; j_call: TRBJ2-7; v_call: TRBV29-1; cdr3_aa: CSVGAWGGQGSEQYF; cdr3_nt: TGCAGCGTTGGGGCCTGGGGGGGACAGGGATCCGAGCAGTACTTC
d_call: TRBD2; clone_size: .; j_call: TRBJ2-1; v_call: TRBV2; cdr3_aa: CASSDSGRAGKNEQFF; cdr3_nt: TGTGCCAGCAGTGATTCCGGGAGGGCCGGGAAAAATGAGCAGTTCTTC
d_call: TRBD2; clone_size: .; j_call: TRBJ2-2; v_call: TRBV4-1; cdr3_aa: CASSQQLAGVLGNTGELFF; cdr3_nt: TGCGCCAGCAGCCAACAACTAGCGGGAGTATTGGGGAACACCGGGGAGCTGTTTTTT
d_call: .; clone_size: .; j_call: TRBJ1-1; v_call: TRBV28; cdr3_aa: CASSRGERWFF; cdr3_nt: TGTGCCAGCAGCCGTGGAGAGCGGTGGTTCTTT
d_call: TRBD1; clone_size: many; j_call: TRBJ2-3; v_call: TRBV29-1; cdr3_aa: CSVDDRGRVSDTQYF; cdr3_nt: TGCAGCGTGGATGACAGGGGGCGAGTATCCGATACGCAGTATTTT
d_call: .; clone_size: .; j_call: TRBJ2-1; v_call: TRBV9; cdr3_aa: CASSAGWGSYNEQFF; cdr3_nt: TGTGCCAGCAGCGCCGGGTGGGGTTCCTACAATGAGCAGTTCTTC
d_call: .; clone_size: many; j_call: TRBJ1-5; v_call: TRBV6-1; cdr3_aa: CASSERTTWRSSNQPQHF; cdr3_nt: TGTGCCAGCAGTGAAAGAACTACGTGGCGGAGCAGCAATCAGCCCCAGCATTTT
d_call: .; clone_size: few; j_call: TRBJ2-1; v_call: TRBV3-1; cdr3_aa: CASSQAYEQFF; cdr3_nt: TGTGCCAGCAGCCAAGCTTATGAGCAGTTCTTC